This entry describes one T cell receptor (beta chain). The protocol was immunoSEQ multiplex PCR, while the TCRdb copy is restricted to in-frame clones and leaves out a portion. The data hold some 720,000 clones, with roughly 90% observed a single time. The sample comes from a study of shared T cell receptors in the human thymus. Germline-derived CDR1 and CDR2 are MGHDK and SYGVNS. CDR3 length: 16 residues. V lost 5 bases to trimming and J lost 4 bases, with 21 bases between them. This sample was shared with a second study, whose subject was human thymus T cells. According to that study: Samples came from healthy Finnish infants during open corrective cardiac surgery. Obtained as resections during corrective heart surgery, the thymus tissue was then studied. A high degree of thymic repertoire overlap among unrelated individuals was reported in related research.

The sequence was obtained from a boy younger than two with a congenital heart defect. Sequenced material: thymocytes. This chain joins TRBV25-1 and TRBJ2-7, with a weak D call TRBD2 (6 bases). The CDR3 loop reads CASSSSWAGFPYEQYF. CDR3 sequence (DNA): TGTGCCAGCAGTAGTAGCTGGGCGGGATTCCCTTACGAGCAGTACTTC.